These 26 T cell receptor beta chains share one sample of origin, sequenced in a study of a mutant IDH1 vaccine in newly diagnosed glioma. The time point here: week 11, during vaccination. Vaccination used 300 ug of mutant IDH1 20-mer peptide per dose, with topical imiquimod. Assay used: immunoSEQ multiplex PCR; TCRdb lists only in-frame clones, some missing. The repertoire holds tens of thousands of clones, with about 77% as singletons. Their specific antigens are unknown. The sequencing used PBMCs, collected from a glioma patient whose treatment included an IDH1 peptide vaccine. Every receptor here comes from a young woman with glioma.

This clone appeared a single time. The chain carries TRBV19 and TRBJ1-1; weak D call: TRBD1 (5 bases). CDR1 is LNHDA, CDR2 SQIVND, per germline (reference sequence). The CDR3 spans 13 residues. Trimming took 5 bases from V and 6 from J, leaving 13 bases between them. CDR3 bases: TGTGCCAGTAGTCCCAGGGTAGACGCTGAAGCTTTCTTT. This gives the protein CASSPRVDAEAFF.

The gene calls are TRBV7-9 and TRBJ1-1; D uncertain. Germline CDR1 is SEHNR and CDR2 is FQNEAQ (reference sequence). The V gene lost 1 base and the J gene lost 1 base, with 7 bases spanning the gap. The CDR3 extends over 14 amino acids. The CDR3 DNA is TGTGCCAGCAGCTTAGGGAGCGGGAACACTGAAGCTTTCTTT. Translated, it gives CASSLGSGNTEAFF.

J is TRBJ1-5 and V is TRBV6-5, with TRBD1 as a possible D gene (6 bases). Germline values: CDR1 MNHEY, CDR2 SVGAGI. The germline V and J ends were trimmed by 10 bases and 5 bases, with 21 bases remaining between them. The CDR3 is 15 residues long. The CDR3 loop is CATSRFTGPHQPQHF. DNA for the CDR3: TGTGCCACCTCACGGTTCACAGGGCCTCATCAGCCCCAGCATTTT.

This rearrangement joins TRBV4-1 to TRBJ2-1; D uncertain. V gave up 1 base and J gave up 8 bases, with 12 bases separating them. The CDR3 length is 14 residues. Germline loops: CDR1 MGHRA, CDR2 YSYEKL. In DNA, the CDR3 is TGCGCCAGCAGCCAAGCCAGACGGGCGGATGAGCAGTTCTTC. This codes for CASSQARRADEQFF.

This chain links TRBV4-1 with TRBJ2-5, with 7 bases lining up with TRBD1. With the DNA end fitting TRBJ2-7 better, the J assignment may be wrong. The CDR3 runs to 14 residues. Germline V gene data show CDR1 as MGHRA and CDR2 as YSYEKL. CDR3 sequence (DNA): TGCGCCAGCAGCCAAGGGACAGGACCCTACGAGCAGTACTTC. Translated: CASSQGTGPYEQYF.

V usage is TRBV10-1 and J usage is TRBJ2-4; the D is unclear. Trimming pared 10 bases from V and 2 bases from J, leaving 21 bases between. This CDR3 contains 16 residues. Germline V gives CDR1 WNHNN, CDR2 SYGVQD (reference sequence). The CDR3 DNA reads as TGCGCCACCTCCGACCGGCATCATCTAACCAAAAACATTCAGTACTTC. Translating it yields CATSDRHHLTKNIQYF.

CDR3 amino acids: CASSTGVEQFF. The CDR3 DNA is TGTGCCAGCAGCACCGGAGTTGAGCAGTTCTTC. This chain joins TRBV9 and TRBJ2-1, with D uncertain. The CDR3 totals 11 residues. V was trimmed by 4 bases and J by 9 bases, leaving 8 bases between them. Germline V gene lookup returns CDR1 SGDLS and CDR2 YYNGEE.

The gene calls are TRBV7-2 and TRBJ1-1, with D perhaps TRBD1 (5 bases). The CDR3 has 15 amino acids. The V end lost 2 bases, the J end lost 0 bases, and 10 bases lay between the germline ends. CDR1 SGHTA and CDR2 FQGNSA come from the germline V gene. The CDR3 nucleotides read TGTGCCAGCAGCTTAAATGAGGGGATGAACACTGAAGCTTTCTTT. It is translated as CASSLNEGMNTEAFF.

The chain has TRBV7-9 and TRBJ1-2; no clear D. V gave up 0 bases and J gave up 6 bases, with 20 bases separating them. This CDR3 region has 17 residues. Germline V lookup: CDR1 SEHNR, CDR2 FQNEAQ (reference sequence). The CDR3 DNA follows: TGTGCCAGCAGCTTAGCGGGAGTCCCCCCGCGGAGGGATGGCTACACCTTC. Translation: CASSLAGVPPRRDGYTF.

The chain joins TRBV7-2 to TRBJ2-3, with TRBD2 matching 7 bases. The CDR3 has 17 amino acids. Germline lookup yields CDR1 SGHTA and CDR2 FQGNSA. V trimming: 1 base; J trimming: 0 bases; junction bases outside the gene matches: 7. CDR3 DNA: TGTGCCAGCAGCTTAGTGTATGGCGGGGGAAGCACAGATACGCAGTATTTT. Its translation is CASSLVYGGGSTDTQYF.

This chain's CDR3 is CASSDPGLLIEKLFF. CDR3 DNA: TGTGCCAGTAGTGACCCGGGACTCCTGATCGAAAAACTGTTTTTT. The V and J genes are TRBV19 and TRBJ1-4; TRBD1 is a possible D gene (5 bases). The V end was cut by 5 bases, the J end by 8 bases, with 18 bases between. Germline lookup yields CDR1 LNHDA and CDR2 SQIVND (reference sequence). This CDR3 is 15 amino acids long. The whole variable domain, remainder taken from reference TRBV19 and TRBJ1-4, is DGGITQSPKYLFRKEGQNVTLSCEQNLNHDAMYWYRQDPGQGLRLIYYSQIVNDFQKGDIAEGYSVSREKKESFPLTVTSAQKNPTAFYLCASSDPGLLIEKLFFGSGTQLSVL.

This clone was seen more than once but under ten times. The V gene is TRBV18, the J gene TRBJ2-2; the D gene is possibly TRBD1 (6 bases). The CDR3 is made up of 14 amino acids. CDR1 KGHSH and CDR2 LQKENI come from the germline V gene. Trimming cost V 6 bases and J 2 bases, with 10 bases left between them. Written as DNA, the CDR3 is TGTGCCAGCTCCTGGACAGCAAACACCGGGGAGCTGTTTTTT. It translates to CASSWTANTGELFF. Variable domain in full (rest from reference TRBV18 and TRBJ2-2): NAGVMQNPRHLVRRRGQEARLRCSPMKGHSHVYWYRQLPEEGLKFMVYLQKENIIDESGMPKERFSAEFPKEGPSILRIQQVVRGDSAAYFCASSWTANTGELFFGEGSRLTVL.

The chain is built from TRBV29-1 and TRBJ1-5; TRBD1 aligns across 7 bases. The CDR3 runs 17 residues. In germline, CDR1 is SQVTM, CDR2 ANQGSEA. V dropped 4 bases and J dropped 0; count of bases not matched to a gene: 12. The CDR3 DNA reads TGCAGCGTTGGTTTGGACAGGAGGAAGTATAGCAATCAGCCCCAGCATTTT. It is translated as CSVGLDRRKYSNQPQHF.

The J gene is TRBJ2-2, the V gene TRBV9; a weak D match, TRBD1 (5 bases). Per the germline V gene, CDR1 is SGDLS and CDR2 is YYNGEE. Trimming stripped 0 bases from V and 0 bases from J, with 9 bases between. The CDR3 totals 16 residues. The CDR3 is CASSVVAGTNTGELFF. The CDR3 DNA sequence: TGTGCCAGCAGCGTAGTTGCAGGGACGAACACCGGGGAGCTGTTTTTT.

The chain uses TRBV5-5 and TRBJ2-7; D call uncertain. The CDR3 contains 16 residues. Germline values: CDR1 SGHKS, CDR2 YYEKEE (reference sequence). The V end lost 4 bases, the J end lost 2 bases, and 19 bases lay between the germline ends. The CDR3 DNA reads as TGTGCCAGCAGCCAAGGTCGGACGGCTGGGCCCTACGAGCAGTACTTC. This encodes CASSQGRTAGPYEQYF. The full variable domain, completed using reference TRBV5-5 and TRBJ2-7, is DAGVTQSPTHLIKTRGQQVTLRCSPISGHKSVSWYQQVLGQGPQFIFQYYEKEERGRGNFPDRFSARQFPNYSSELNVNALLLGDSALYLCASSQGRTAGPYEQYFGPGTRLTVT.

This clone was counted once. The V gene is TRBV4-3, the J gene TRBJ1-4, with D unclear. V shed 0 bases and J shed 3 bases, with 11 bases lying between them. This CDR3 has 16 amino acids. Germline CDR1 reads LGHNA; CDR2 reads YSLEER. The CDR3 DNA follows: TGCGCCAGCAGCCAAGATTTCAGCTCGGCTAATGAAAAACTGTTTTTT. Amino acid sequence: CASSQDFSSANEKLFF.

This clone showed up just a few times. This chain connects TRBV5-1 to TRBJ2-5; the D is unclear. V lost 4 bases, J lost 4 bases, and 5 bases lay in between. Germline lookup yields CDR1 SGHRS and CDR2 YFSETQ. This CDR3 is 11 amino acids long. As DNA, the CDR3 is TGCGCCAGCAGCCTATTAGAGACCCAGTACTTC. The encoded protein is CASSLLETQYF.

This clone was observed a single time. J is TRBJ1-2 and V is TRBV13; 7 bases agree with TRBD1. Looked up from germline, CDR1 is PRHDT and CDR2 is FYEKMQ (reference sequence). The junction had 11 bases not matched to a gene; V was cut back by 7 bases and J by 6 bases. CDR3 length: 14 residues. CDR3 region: CASIQGEGVDGYTF. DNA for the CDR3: TGTGCCAGCATCCAGGGGGAGGGGGTCGATGGCTACACCTTC.

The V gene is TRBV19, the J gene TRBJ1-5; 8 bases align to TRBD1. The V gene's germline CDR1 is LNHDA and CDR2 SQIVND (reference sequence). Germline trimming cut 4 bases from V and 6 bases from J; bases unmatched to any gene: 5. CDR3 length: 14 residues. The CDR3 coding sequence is TGTGCCAGTAGTAGGCAGGGGGCAGGTCAGCCCCAGCATTTT. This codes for CASSRQGAGQPQHF.

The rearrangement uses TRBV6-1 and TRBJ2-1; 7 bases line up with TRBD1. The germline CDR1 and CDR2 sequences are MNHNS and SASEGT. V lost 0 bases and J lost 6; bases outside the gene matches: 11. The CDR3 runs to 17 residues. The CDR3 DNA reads TGTGCCAGCAGTGAAGCAGGTCCAGGGACAGTCCTCAATGAGCAGTTCTTC. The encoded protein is CASSEAGPGTVLNEQFF.

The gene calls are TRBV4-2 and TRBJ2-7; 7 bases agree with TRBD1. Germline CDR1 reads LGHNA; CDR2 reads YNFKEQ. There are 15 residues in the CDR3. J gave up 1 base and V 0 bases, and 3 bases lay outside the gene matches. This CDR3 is CASSQDMTGSYEQYF. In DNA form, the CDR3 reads TGTGCCAGCAGCCAAGATATGACAGGGTCCTACGAGCAGTACTTC.

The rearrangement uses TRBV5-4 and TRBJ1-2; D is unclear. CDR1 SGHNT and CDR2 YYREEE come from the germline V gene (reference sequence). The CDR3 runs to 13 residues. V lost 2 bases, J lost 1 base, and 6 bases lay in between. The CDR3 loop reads CASSFRSNYGYTF. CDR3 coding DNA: TGTGCCAGCAGCTTTCGGAGTAACTATGGCTACACCTTC.

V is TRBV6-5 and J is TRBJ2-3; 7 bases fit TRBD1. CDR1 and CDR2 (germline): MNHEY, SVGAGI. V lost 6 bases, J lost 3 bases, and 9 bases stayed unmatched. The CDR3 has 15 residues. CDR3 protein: CASRMYRGTTDTQYF. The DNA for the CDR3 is TGTGCCAGCAGAATGTACAGGGGAACAACAGATACGCAGTATTTT.

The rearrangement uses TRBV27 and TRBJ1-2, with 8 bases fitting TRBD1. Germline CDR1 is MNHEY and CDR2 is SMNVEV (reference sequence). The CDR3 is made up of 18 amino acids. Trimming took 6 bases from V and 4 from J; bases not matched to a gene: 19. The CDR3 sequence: CASSGQGRSSSEGYGYTF. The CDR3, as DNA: TGTGCCAGCAGCGGACAGGGACGGTCCTCCTCGGAGGGCTATGGCTACACCTTC.

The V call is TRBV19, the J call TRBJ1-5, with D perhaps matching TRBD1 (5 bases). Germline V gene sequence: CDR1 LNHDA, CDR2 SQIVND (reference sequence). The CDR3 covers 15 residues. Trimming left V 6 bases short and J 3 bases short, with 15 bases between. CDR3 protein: CASSEGPNYNQPQHF. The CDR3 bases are TGTGCCAGTAGCGAGGGACCGAACTACAATCAGCCCCAGCATTTT.

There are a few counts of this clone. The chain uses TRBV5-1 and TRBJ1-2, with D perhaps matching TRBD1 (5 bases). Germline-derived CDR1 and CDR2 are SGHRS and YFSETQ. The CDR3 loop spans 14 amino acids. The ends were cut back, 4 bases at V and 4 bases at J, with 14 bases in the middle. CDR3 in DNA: TGCGCCAGCAGCACCCCGGGGCTTAGCTATGGCTACACCTTC. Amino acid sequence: CASSTPGLSYGYTF.